This T cell receptor beta chain was recorded in a study of cytomegalovirus exposure and HLA in healthy donors. In this sample, this clone is medium-sized. Its specificity is unknown. The study's findings and limits: Most TCR sequences were rare, but some public TCRs occurred in many donors. Reports showed the classifier diagnosing cytomegalovirus status with high specificity and sensitivity. Among TCR beta chains, those listed as cytomegalovirus-associated numbered over 150. It has been reported that TCR beta sequences accurately predicted the HLA-A and HLA-B alleles of most subjects.

CDR3 length equals 14 residues. V lost 2 bases to trimming and J lost 1 base, with 8 bases between them. Per the germline V gene, CDR1 is MGHRA and CDR2 is YSYEKL. PCR involved 60 Vbeta and 13 Jbeta primers. Data came from immunoSEQ multiplex PCR; TCRdb stores just in-frame clones and leaves some out. The profile covers more than 95,000 clones, with about 80% appearing a single time and around 5.2% taken by the ten largest. This chain connects TRBV4-1 to TRBJ1-1; no firm D call. Input material: PBMCs. The source is a man aged 50 to 60 in good health and CMV-seropositive. The CDR3 loop is CASSQRSGNTEAFF. The CDR3 bases are TGCGCCAGCAGCCAAAGGTCAGGGAACACTGAAGCTTTCTTT.